The subject of this entry is one TCR beta chain. Its target is unknown. This record belongs to a study of graft-versus-host responses after intestinal transplantation. Overall study: Anti-thymocyte globulin induction was given to all recipients, followed by tacrolimus and steroids for about 3 years.

Study findings and constraints: Ileal or blood samples showed some GvH clones first, and such clones were also found in recipient marrow. Elevated graft-versus-host to host-versus-graft clonal ratios in allografts were recorded for patients with graft-donor T cell macrochimerism. The highest levels of circulating GvH clones went along with early declines in HvG clones after transplant.

The germline V gene has CDR1 SEHNR and CDR2 FQNEAQ (reference sequence). This CDR3 has 17 amino acids. Unmatched junction bases numbered 4, after V lost 0 bases and J lost 1 base. The data were produced by immunoSEQ multiplex PCR, yet TCRdb's version contains in-frame clones alone and is incomplete. This table has fewer than 90,000 clones, about 95% appearing once. The sample consisted of unstimulated CD4+ T cells sorted from spleen or lymph node cells, taken before transplant. This receptor was obtained from a human donor who was the organ donor for an intestinal transplant. The gene calls are TRBV7-9 and TRBJ2-2, with 8 bases that match TRBD2. The CDR3 protein is CASSLASSGGNTGELFF. CDR3 sequence (DNA): TGTGCCAGCAGCTTAGCGTCGAGCGGGGGGAACACCGGGGAGCTGTTTTTT.